These 7 T cell receptor beta chains were all obtained from the same sample, sequenced in a study of cytomegalovirus exposure and HLA in healthy donors. A multiplex PCR was run with 60 Vbeta primers and 13 Jbeta primers. Assay used: immunoSEQ multiplex PCR; TCRdb lists only in-frame clones, some missing. The sample yields about 160,000 clones, roughly 80% seen once. Specimen: PBMCs. Receptors originate from a girl aged 10 to 17 in good health and CMV-seropositive.

The DNA for the CDR3 is TGTGCCAGCAGCTTGGCCGGGAACTTTCCCGGAACTGAAGCTTTCTTT. It yields the protein CASSLAGNFPGTEAFF. The rearrangement links TRBV5-4 to TRBJ1-1; D gene ambiguous. CDR1 is SGHNT, CDR2 YYREEE, per germline (reference sequence). The CDR3 covers 16 residues. V was pared by 0 bases and J by 5 bases, with 17 bases between. The full variable domain, its missing parts supplied by reference TRBV5-4 and TRBJ1-1, is ETGVTQSPTHLIKTRGQQVTLRCSSQSGHNTVSWYQQALGQGPQFIFQYYREEENGRGNFPPRFSGLQFPNYSSELNVNALELDDSALYLCASSLAGNFPGTEAFFGQGTRLTVV.

The DNA of the CDR3 is TGCGCCATCGGGACAGACCAAGAGACCCAGTACTTC. Encoded protein: CAIGTDQETQYF. This rearrangement joins TRBV4-1 to TRBJ2-5; 7 bases fit TRBD1. J was trimmed by 0 bases and V by 10 bases; bases with no gene match: 2. This CDR3 comprises 12 residues. Germline V gene sequence: CDR1 MGHRA, CDR2 YSYEKL.

CDR3 sequence: CASQVSGDFPELFF. CDR3 nucleotide sequence: TGTGCCAGCCAAGTCAGCGGAGACTTCCCAGAGCTGTTTTTT. The chain is built from TRBV2 and TRBJ2-2, with D perhaps matching TRBD2 (5 bases). The V end was cut by 8 bases, the J end by 11 bases, with 21 bases between. CDR3 length: 14 amino acids. Germline lookup yields CDR1 SNHLY and CDR2 FYNNEI.

The rearrangement uses TRBV19 and TRBJ2-4; D perhaps matches TRBD2 (6 bases). The CDR3 is 13 amino acids. V was cut by 6 bases and J by 2 bases, with 8 bases left in between. CDR1 is LNHDA, CDR2 SQIVND, per germline (reference sequence). The CDR3 bases are TGTGCCAGTAGCGGGGGAACCAAAAACATTCAGTACTTC. Its protein is CASSGGTKNIQYF.

This rearrangement joins TRBV27 to TRBJ1-1; 8 nucleotides align to TRBD1. The CDR3 contains 17 residues. Germline V CDR1 and CDR2: MNHEY, SMNVEV (reference sequence). Trimming at V came to 4 bases and at J to 4 bases, leaving 14 bases not matched to a gene. This CDR3 reads CASSWLRTGGLGTEAFF. The CDR3, as DNA: TGTGCCAGCAGTTGGCTAAGAACAGGGGGTCTGGGCACTGAAGCTTTCTTT.

The V and J genes are TRBV6-5 and TRBJ1-4; 7 nucleotides match TRBD1. The CDR3 is 15 residues long. From germline, CDR1 is MNHEY and CDR2 SVGAGI. With V trimmed by 4 bases and J by 7 bases, 9 bases remained unmatched. CDR3 coding DNA: TGTGCCAGCAGTTCCCGACAGGGATGGGGTGAAAAACTGTTTTTT. Amino acid sequence: CASSSRQGWGEKLFF.

The chain recombines TRBV4-1 with TRBJ1-2; D is perhaps TRBD1 (5 bases). The CDR3 contains 18 residues. Per germline, CDR1 MGHRA and CDR2 YSYEKL. The V and J ends lost 1 base and 4 bases respectively, with 22 bases between them. The CDR3 loop is CASSQVAGTYGLTYGYTF. For the CDR3, the DNA is TGCGCCAGCAGCCAAGTGGCAGGGACTTACGGTTTAACCTATGGCTACACCTTC.